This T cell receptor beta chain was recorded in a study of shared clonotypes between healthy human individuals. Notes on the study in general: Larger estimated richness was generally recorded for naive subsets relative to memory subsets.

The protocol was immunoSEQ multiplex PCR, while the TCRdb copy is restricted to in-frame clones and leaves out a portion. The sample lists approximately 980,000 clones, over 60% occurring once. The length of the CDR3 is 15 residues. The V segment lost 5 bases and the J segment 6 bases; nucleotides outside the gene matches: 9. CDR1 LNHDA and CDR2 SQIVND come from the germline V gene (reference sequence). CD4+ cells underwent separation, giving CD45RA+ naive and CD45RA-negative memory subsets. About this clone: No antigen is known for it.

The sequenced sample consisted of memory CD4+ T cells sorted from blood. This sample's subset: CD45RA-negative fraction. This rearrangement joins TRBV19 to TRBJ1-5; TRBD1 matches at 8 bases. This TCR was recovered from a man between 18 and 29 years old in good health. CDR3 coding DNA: TGTGCCAGTAGTTTAATGATGACAGGGGCTCAGCCCCAGCATTTT. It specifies CASSLMMTGAQPQHF. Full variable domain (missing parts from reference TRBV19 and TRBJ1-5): DGGITQSPKYLFRKEGQNVTLSCEQNLNHDAMYWYRQDPGQGLRLIYYSQIVNDFQKGDIAEGYSVSREKKESFPLTVTSAQKNPTAFYLCASSLMMTGAQPQHFGDGTRLSIL.